Listed here are 19 T cell receptor beta chains from one sample, sequenced in a study of long-term antiretroviral therapy in people with HIV. Survey-level resolution applied to immunoSEQ assay v3.0. TCRdb keeps only in-frame clones here, not all; method: immunoSEQ multiplex PCR. The table shows approximately 25,000 clones, with over 75% occurring only once. Material: unsorted PBMCs, obtained about 5 years after starting antiretroviral therapy. These receptors all come from a man aged 35-49 years with HIV.

The J gene is TRBJ1-1, the V gene TRBV27; 7 positions agree with TRBD1. Germline assignment: CDR1 MNHEY and CDR2 SMNVEV (reference sequence). Unmatched junction bases numbered 9, after V lost 6 bases and J lost 11 bases. This CDR3 is 12 amino acids long. The CDR3 spells CASSARDSLAFF. CDR3 coding DNA: TGTGCCAGCAGCGCTCGGGACAGCCTCGCTTTCTTT.

The rearrangement uses TRBV27 and TRBJ1-2; possible D gene TRBD1, 5 bases. CDR3 length equals 15 residues. Germline V gene sequence: CDR1 MNHEY, CDR2 SMNVEV (reference sequence). V dropped 5 bases and J dropped 2 bases, with 15 bases sitting between them. CDR3 residues: CASSVGGTANYGYTF. CDR3 nucleotides: TGTGCCAGCAGTGTGGGGGGTACAGCCAACTATGGCTACACCTTC.

The V gene is TRBV4-2, the J gene TRBJ1-5, with D possibly matching TRBD1 (5 bases). Trimming stripped 0 bases from V and 9 bases from J, with 15 bases between. The CDR3 loop spans 15 amino acids. Germline loops: CDR1 LGHNA, CDR2 YNFKEQ. This CDR3 reads CASSQDLLRGRPQHF. The CDR3 DNA is TGTGCCAGCAGCCAAGATTTACTTAGGGGAAGGCCCCAGCATTTT.

This clone was detected a few times. This chain links TRBV28 with TRBJ2-7; 9 bases fit TRBD2. The CDR3 is 12 amino acids. J lost 2 bases, V lost 8 bases, and 1 base had no gene match. Germline V gene sequence: CDR1 MDHEN, CDR2 SYDVKM. As DNA, the CDR3 is TGTGCCAGCTTAGCGGGAGCCTACGAGCAGTACTTC. Translating it yields CASLAGAYEQYF.

V and J are TRBV18 and TRBJ1-1, with D possibly being TRBD1 (6 bases). This CDR3 has 12 amino acids. The V end was cut by 3 bases, the J end by 7 bases, with 9 bases between. The germline gives CDR1 KGHSH, CDR2 LQKENI. CDR3: CASSPDRHEAFF. In nucleotides, the CDR3 is TGTGCCAGCTCACCGGACAGACATGAAGCTTTCTTT.

V is TRBV5-4 and J is TRBJ2-5, with 11 bases matching TRBD2. J lost 4 bases, V lost 1 base, and 6 bases had no gene match. The CDR3 extends over 16 amino acids. The germline gives CDR1 SGHNT, CDR2 YYREEE (reference sequence). The CDR3, as DNA: TGTGCCAGCAGCTTGAGGCTAGCGGGAGGTCCAGAGACCCAGTACTTC. Translating it yields CASSLRLAGGPETQYF.

The chain has TRBV9 and TRBJ2-5, with 8 bases matching TRBD2. CDR1 SGDLS and CDR2 YYNGEE come from the germline V gene. The CDR3 extends over 15 amino acids. V gave up 3 bases and J gave up 5 bases; unmatched junction bases: 9. CDR3 nucleotides: TGTGCCAGCAGCGCATTCGGGGGGGGCGTTGAGACCCAGTACTTC. It encodes CASSAFGGGVETQYF.

The gene calls are TRBV7-9 and TRBJ1-2, with 9 bases that match TRBD1. After removal of 5 bases from V and 3 bases from J, the junction contained 7 bases not matched to a gene. The CDR3 covers 15 residues. Germline CDR1 reads SEHNR; CDR2 reads FQNEAQ (reference sequence). The CDR3 DNA reads as TGTGCCAGCAGCCTCTGGGACAGGGAGGACTATGGCTACACCTTC. As protein: CASSLWDREDYGYTF. Filled out from reference TRBV7-9 and TRBJ1-2, the complete variable domain reads DTGVSQNPRHKITKRGQNVTFRCDPISEHNRLYWYRQTLGQGPEFLTYFQNEAQLEKSRLLSDRFSAERPKGSFSTLEIQRTEQGDSAMYLCASSLWDREDYGYTFGSGTRLTVV.

V usage is TRBV10-3 and J usage is TRBJ1-2; D gene ambiguous. CDR1 is ENHRY and CDR2 is SYGVKD in the germline V gene. The CDR3 runs 13 residues. Between the trimmed V and J ends, which lost 8 bases and 1 base, there was a span of 11 bases. In DNA form, the CDR3 reads TGTGCCATCTCAACAGAATATAACTATGGCTACACCTTC. Its protein is CAISTEYNYGYTF.

The chain is built from TRBV6-6 and TRBJ2-2; 7 bases line up with TRBD1. V trimming: 4 bases; J trimming: 6 bases; junction bases outside the gene matches: 5. CDR1 is MNHNY, CDR2 SVGAGI, per germline (reference sequence). This CDR3 contains 14 residues. This CDR3 reads CASSSQGESGELFF. In nucleotides, the CDR3 is TGTGCCAGCAGTTCTCAGGGGGAGTCCGGGGAGCTGTTTTTT.

The chain couples TRBV25-1 to TRBJ1-5; D is uncertain. V lost 5 bases and J 7 bases, leaving 12 bases between the germline ends. The germline V gene has CDR1 MGHDK and CDR2 SYGVNS. The CDR3 extends over 13 amino acids. CDR3 DNA: TGTGCCAGCAGTCCCGCAGCTGGACAGCCCCAGCATTTT. Its protein is CASSPAAGQPQHF.

The J gene is TRBJ2-3, the V gene TRBV29-1, with D perhaps assigned TRBD1 or TRBD2 (6 bases each). CDR3 size: 13 residues. Germline V CDR1 and CDR2: SQVTM, ANQGSEA. Trimming pared 1 base from V and 6 bases from J, leaving 11 bases between. In DNA, the CDR3 is TGCAGCGTTGAAGGGAGGGGGGCGGATACGCAGTATTTT. It translates to CSVEGRGADTQYF.

This clone has just one count. The rearrangement joins TRBV7-2 to TRBJ2-7; tentative D call: TRBD1 (6 bases). V lost 5 bases and J 3 bases, leaving 17 bases between the germline ends. This CDR3 comprises 15 residues. Germline values: CDR1 SGHTA, CDR2 FQGNSA. CDR3 nucleotide sequence: TGTGCCAGCAGCCCTGGGGGCTTTAGAAGCTACGAGCAGTACTTC. Protein sequence: CASSPGGFRSYEQYF. The full variable domain, rest sourced from reference TRBV7-2 and TRBJ2-7, is GAGVSQSPSNKVTEKGKDVELRCDPISGHTALYWYRQSLGQGLEFLIYFQGNSAPDKSGLPSDRFSAERTGGSVSTLTIQRTQQEDSAVYLCASSPGGFRSYEQYFGPGTRLTVT.

The chain joins TRBV28 to TRBJ2-6; possible D gene TRBD1, 6 bases. The V gene's germline CDR1 is MDHEN and CDR2 SYDVKM. Deletions cut 4 bases from V and 0 bases from J, with 22 bases between. CDR3 length: 20 residues. The CDR3 bases are TGTGCCAGCAGTTCCGCAAGTGCCGGGACACCCTCCTCTGGGGCCAACGTCCTGACTTTC. Translation: CASSSASAGTPSSGANVLTF.

J is TRBJ2-7 and V is TRBV7-9, with 11 bases matching TRBD1. With V trimmed by 6 bases and J by 3 bases, 10 bases remained unmatched. The CDR3 has 16 amino acids. CDR1 is SEHNR and CDR2 is FQNEAQ in the germline V gene (reference sequence). The CDR3 coding sequence is TGTGCCAGCAGTCCCTCGTGGGACAGGGGGGACTACGAGCAGTACTTC. Translated: CASSPSWDRGDYEQYF.

CDR3 protein: CASSIEREKLFF. Written as DNA, the CDR3 is TGTGCCAGTAGTATAGAAAGGGAAAAACTGTTTTTT. The chain combines TRBV19 with TRBJ1-4; D gene unclear. Trimming took off 0 bases at V and 8 bases at J, with 4 bases between the two ends. CDR1 and CDR2 from the germline V gene are LNHDA and SQIVND (reference sequence). This CDR3 comprises 12 residues.

The chain carries TRBV6-6 and TRBJ1-1; unclear D gene. The V end lost 1 base, the J end lost 0 bases, and 0 bases lay between the germline ends. There are 12 residues in the CDR3. CDR1 is MNHNY, CDR2 SVGAGI, per germline (reference sequence). The CDR3 protein is CASSYLNTEAFF. The CDR3 coding sequence is TGTGCCAGCAGTTACTTGAACACTGAAGCTTTCTTT.

V and J are TRBV7-2 and TRBJ2-7; D remains ambiguous. The germline V gene encodes CDR1 SGHTA and CDR2 FQGNSA. The CDR3 is 14 amino acids. Trimming cost V 0 bases and J 0 bases, with 6 bases left between them. The chain's CDR3 is CASSLAIRSYEQYF. The CDR3 bases are TGTGCCAGCAGCTTAGCTATCCGCTCCTACGAGCAGTACTTC.

The V gene is TRBV11-1, the J gene TRBJ2-2; D unclear. The CDR3 extends over 15 amino acids. The germline V gene encodes CDR1 SGHAT and CDR2 FQDESV (reference sequence). The V end lost 1 base, the J end lost 0 bases, and 6 bases lay between the germline ends. Here the CDR3 reads CASSLGYANTGELFF. DNA for the CDR3: TGTGCCAGCAGCTTAGGCTACGCGAACACCGGGGAGCTGTTTTTT.